The 27 T cell receptor beta chains below were found in one sample sequenced in a study of control samples from healthy donors and cancer patients. The table came from immunoSEQ multiplex PCR; TCRdb's copy has only in-frame clones and leaves some out. The table records 170,000 or so clones, roughly 89% of them present only once. Source material: blood. The receptors shown here come from a woman aged 45-65 years in good health.

This chain joins TRBV7-2 and TRBJ2-5; 10 positions agree with TRBD1. CDR1 is SGHTA, CDR2 FQGNSA, per germline. The CDR3 is made up of 16 amino acids. V was pared by 5 bases and J by 6 bases, with 12 bases of the junction left unmatched. The chain's CDR3 is CASSPRQGAAGQTQYF. For the CDR3, the DNA is TGTGCCAGCAGCCCCCGACAGGGGGCGGCCGGTCAGACCCAGTACTTC.

The chain has TRBV28 and TRBJ1-2, with 7 nucleotides matching TRBD1. CDR3 size: 16 residues. The germline V gene has CDR1 MDHEN and CDR2 SYDVKM. Trimming cost V 7 bases and J 8 bases; bases outside gene matches: 19. CDR3 nucleotide sequence: TGTGCCAGCACCATAAATCTGGACAGGCACCTTTTCGGCTACACCTTC. Residues: CASTINLDRHLFGYTF.

This clone was observed once. V gene TRBV7-2 combines with J gene TRBJ2-7; TRBD2 is a possible D gene (5 bases). V dropped 2 bases and J dropped 2 bases, with 13 bases sitting between them. The CDR3 consists of 15 residues. Per germline, CDR1 SGHTA and CDR2 FQGNSA. DNA of the CDR3: TGTGCCAGCAGCTTATCTTCTAGCCGACCCTACGAGCAGTACTTC. Encoded protein: CASSLSSSRPYEQYF.

As DNA, the CDR3 is TGTGCCAGCAGTTTAGCCGGACTCCCACCCCCCTCTGGAAACACCATATATTTT. It translates to CASSLAGLPPPSGNTIYF. The chain joins TRBV28 to TRBJ1-3; D not resolved. Trimming removed 2 bases at V and 0 bases at J, with 17 bases between. The CDR3 runs to 18 residues. Germline lookup yields CDR1 MDHEN and CDR2 SYDVKM.

The chain links TRBV19 to TRBJ1-4, with no clear D. Trimming cost V 6 bases and J 0 bases, with 11 bases left between them. CDR1 LNHDA and CDR2 SQIVND come from the germline V gene (reference sequence). This CDR3 comprises 15 residues. The CDR3 DNA sequence: TGTGCCAGTAGACGTTTATGGGCAACTAATGAAAAACTGTTTTTT. Translating it yields CASRRLWATNEKLFF.

The rearrangement joins TRBV10-3 to TRBJ2-1; D may be TRBD1 or TRBD2 (5 bases each). This CDR3 spans 14 amino acids. The germline V gene encodes CDR1 ENHRY and CDR2 SYGVKD. V was pared by 3 bases and J by 3 bases, with 9 bases between. The CDR3 DNA sequence: TGTGCCATCAGTGATGGGACCATCTACAATGAGCAGTTCTTC. As protein: CAISDGTIYNEQFF.

The chain has TRBV18 and TRBJ2-1; TRBD1 matches at 9 bases. Germline V CDR1 and CDR2: KGHSH, LQKENI. This CDR3 region has 15 residues. V lost 3 bases to trimming and J lost 7 bases; unmatched junction nucleotides: 7. CDR3 sequence reads: CASSPGTGLSNEQFF. The CDR3 DNA reads TGTGCCAGCTCACCCGGGACAGGGCTTTCGAATGAGCAGTTCTTC.

This clone was observed once. The V gene is TRBV6-6, the J gene TRBJ1-4; 8 bases fit TRBD1. J lost 8 bases, V lost 4 bases, and 9 bases had no gene match. CDR3 length equals 15 residues. Germline V lookup: CDR1 MNHNY, CDR2 SVGAGI (reference sequence). The DNA of the CDR3 is TGTGCCAGCAGTTCGACAGGGGAGGTGGGCGAAAAACTGTTTTTT. Protein product: CASSSTGEVGEKLFF.

The chain is built from TRBV28 and TRBJ1-5; 7 nucleotides agree with TRBD1. The CDR3 loop spans 15 amino acids. J lost 5 bases, V lost 6 bases, and 10 bases had no gene match. Germline CDR1 reads MDHEN; CDR2 reads SYDVKM. Here the CDR3 DNA reads TGTGCCAGCAGCTCCCCTGACAGGGATTATCAGCCCCAGCATTTT. Its translation is CASSSPDRDYQPQHF.

This rearrangement joins TRBV6-6 to TRBJ2-1, with 8 positions matching TRBD2. Germline CDR1 MNHNY, CDR2 SVGAGI (reference sequence). CDR3 length: 17 residues. V lost 5 bases and J lost 3; bases outside the gene matches: 12. Written as DNA, the CDR3 is TGTGCCAGCAGTCCCCCTTTCGGGACTAGAGACTACAATGAGCAGTTCTTC. Protein product: CASSPPFGTRDYNEQFF.

This CDR3 reads CASPWGDTQYF. The CDR3 nucleotides are TGTGCCAGCCCGTGGGGGGATACGCAGTATTTT. The chain combines TRBV12-3 or TRBV12-4 with TRBJ2-3, with D perhaps matching TRBD1 or TRBD2 (5 bases each). The CDR3 loop spans 11 amino acids. Between the trimmed V and J ends, which lost 8 bases and 6 bases, there was a span of 9 bases.

The count of this clone is one. The DNA of the CDR3 is TGTGCCAGCAGCTTAAACAGAAACACAGATACGCAGTATTTT. It yields the protein CASSLNRNTDTQYF. The chain recombines TRBV7-6 with TRBJ2-3; D is undetermined. The V and J ends lost 2 bases and 2 bases respectively, with 8 bases between them. The CDR3 is made up of 14 amino acids. Per the germline V gene, CDR1 is SGHVS and CDR2 is FNYEAQ. Variable domain in full (rest from reference TRBV7-6 and TRBJ2-3): GAGVSQSPRYKVTKRGQDVALRCDPISGHVSLYWYRQALGQGPEFLTYFNYEAQQDKSGLPNDRFSAERPEGSISTLTIQRTEQRDSAMYRCASSLNRNTDTQYFGPGTRLTVL.

In this sample, this clone turned up once. This sequence joins TRBV7-2 and TRBJ1-4; D call uncertain. Per germline, CDR1 SGHTA and CDR2 FQGNSA. CDR3 size: 15 residues. The ends were cut back, 1 base at V and 4 bases at J, with 10 bases in the middle. CDR3 protein: CASSLVTARNEKLFF. The DNA for the CDR3 is TGTGCCAGCAGCTTAGTAACAGCCCGTAATGAAAAACTGTTTTTT.

The genes are TRBV7-9 and TRBJ2-1; 11 bases agree with TRBD1. V shed 4 bases and J 2 bases; nucleotides not matched to a gene: 10. The CDR3 is 18 amino acids. Germline V gene sequence: CDR1 SEHNR, CDR2 FQNEAQ (reference sequence). The CDR3 is CASSSPGTGGYAYNEQFF. CDR3 sequence (DNA): TGTGCCAGCAGCTCTCCCGGGACAGGGGGATATGCCTACAATGAGCAGTTCTTC.

This clone appeared once. The same CDR3 can be traced to other DNA sequences in this sample. The V gene is TRBV5-1, the J gene TRBJ2-5; 8 bases match TRBD2. Germline assignment: CDR1 SGHRS and CDR2 YFSETQ. The CDR3 covers 13 residues. Germline trimming cut 1 base from V and 5 bases from J; bases unmatched to any gene: 1. CDR3 region: CASSLRGGETQYF. The CDR3 nucleotides read TGCGCCAGCAGCTTGCGCGGGGGGGAGACCCAGTACTTC.

The chain is built from TRBV10-2 and TRBJ1-4, with a tentative D call TRBD1 (5 bases). Trimming shortened V by 5 bases and J by 0 bases, and 13 bases separated the two germline ends. The CDR3 is 16 residues long. Germline V lookup: CDR1 WSHSY, CDR2 SAAADI. The CDR3: CASSRRGVSTNEKLFF. The DNA of the CDR3 is TGCGCCAGCAGTAGGCGGGGGGTTTCAACTAATGAAAAACTGTTTTTT.

The rearrangement links TRBV12-3 or TRBV12-4 to TRBJ1-3; D is uncertain. The CDR3 loop spans 12 amino acids. Trimming removed 6 bases at V and 0 bases at J, with 3 bases between. The CDR3 nucleotides are TGTGCCAGCAGCCCCTCTGGAAACACCATATATTTT. Protein product: CASSPSGNTIYF.

This chain links TRBV11-1 with TRBJ2-7, with D perhaps matching TRBD2 (6 bases). Trimming took 1 base from V and 2 from J, leaving 12 bases between them. The CDR3 length is 15 residues. CDR1 is SGHAT and CDR2 is FQDESV in the germline V gene (reference sequence). CDR3 bases: TGTGCCAGCAGCTTAGGGAGGGGACCCACCTACGAGCAGTACTTC. Its protein product is CASSLGRGPTYEQYF. Using reference TRBV11-1 and TRBJ2-7 for the parts outside the CDR3, the full variable domain is EAEVAQSPRYKITEKSQAVAFWCDPISGHATLYWYRQILGQGPELLVQFQDESVVDDSQLPKDRFSAERLKGVDSTLKIQPAELGDSAMYLCASSLGRGPTYEQYFGPGTRLTVT.

This clone was seen just once. The genes are TRBV4-3 and TRBJ1-5; no firm D call. Trimming removed 1 base from V and 4 bases from J, with 5 bases in between. From germline, CDR1 is LGHNA and CDR2 YSLEER. The CDR3 has 13 residues. The CDR3: CASSQGRNQPQHF. DNA for the CDR3: TGCGCCAGCAGCCAAGGTAGAAATCAGCCCCAGCATTTT.

The chain couples TRBV7-2 to TRBJ2-2; 7 bases align to TRBD2. With 5 bases clipped from V and 2 bases from J, the junction kept 11 bases outside the gene matches. Germline V gene sequence: CDR1 SGHTA, CDR2 FQGNSA. The CDR3 is 17 amino acids. The CDR3 here is CASSPGSGARNTGELFF. The CDR3, as DNA: TGTGCCAGCAGCCCCGGCAGCGGGGCAAGAAACACCGGGGAGCTGTTTTTT.

V gene TRBV10-2 combines with J gene TRBJ1-4, with 9 bases identical to TRBD1. Germline CDR1 and CDR2: WSHSY and SAAADI. CDR3 length: 18 residues. J gave up 9 bases and V 0 bases, and 14 bases lay outside the gene matches. The CDR3 loop is CASSESKLAGQGGQKLFF. The CDR3 DNA reads TGCGCCAGCAGTGAGTCGAAGTTAGCGGGACAGGGAGGACAAAAACTGTTTTTT.

This clone was found a few times. The V call is TRBV4-1, the J call TRBJ1-2; tentatively, D is TRBD1 (5 bases). The CDR3 has 14 amino acids. V gave up 7 bases and J gave up 8 bases, with 20 bases separating them. Germline V gives CDR1 MGHRA, CDR2 YSYEKL. The CDR3 loop is CASTPTVALRGYTF. As DNA, the CDR3 is TGCGCCAGCACCCCGACAGTCGCTTTGAGGGGCTACACCTTC.

The chain joins TRBV5-5 to TRBJ1-5; the D gene is possibly TRBD1 (6 bases). The CDR3 runs to 13 residues. The V gene's germline CDR1 is SGHKS and CDR2 YYEKEE (reference sequence). V lost 3 bases and J 6 bases, leaving 10 bases between the germline ends. CDR3 nucleotide sequence: TGTGCCAGCAGCTGGGAGGGGGTTCAGCCCCAGCATTTT. Translated: CASSWEGVQPQHF.

The chain combines TRBV11-3 with TRBJ2-7; 7 nucleotides agree with TRBD2. In germline, CDR1 is SGHNT, CDR2 YENEEA. With 5 bases clipped from V and 0 bases from J, the junction kept 4 bases outside the gene matches. The CDR3 is 14 amino acids. The CDR3 sequence: CASSLGGSSYEQYF. CDR3 sequence (DNA): TGTGCCAGCAGCCTCGGGGGGAGCTCCTACGAGCAGTACTTC. The full variable domain, with the rest looked up from reference TRBV11-3 and TRBJ2-7, is EAGVVQSPRYKIIEKKQPVAFWCNPISGHNTLYWYLQNLGQGPELLIRYENEEAVDDSQLPKDRFSAERLKGVDSTLKIQPAELGDSAVYLCASSLGGSSYEQYFGPGTRLTVT.

J is TRBJ2-7 and V is TRBV6-5; no reliable D call. The CDR3 loop spans 14 amino acids. The germline CDR1 and CDR2 sequences are MNHEY and SVGAGI. The V end lost 0 bases, the J end lost 4 bases, and 10 bases lay between the germline ends. The CDR3 DNA is TGTGCCAGCAGTTACTCGGGGTGGGGTTACGAGCAGTACTTC. Translation gives CASSYSGWGYEQYF.

This chain uses TRBV6-2 or TRBV6-3 with TRBJ2-7, with D unclear. CDR1 and CDR2 (germline): MNHEY, SVGEGT. V lost 4 bases and J 0 bases, leaving 10 bases between the germline ends. This CDR3 has 14 amino acids. This chain's CDR3 is CASSSLAFSYEQYF. CDR3 nucleotides: TGTGCCAGCAGTTCCTTGGCGTTCTCCTACGAGCAGTACTTC.

This sequence joins TRBV29-1 and TRBJ2-1; the D call may be TRBD1 or TRBD2 (6 bases each). The V gene lost 4 bases and the J gene lost 4 bases, with 11 bases spanning the gap. Germline CDR1 and CDR2: SQVTM and ANQGSEA. This CDR3 has 13 residues. CDR3: CSVGGTPYNEQFF. CDR3 coding DNA: TGCAGCGTTGGCGGGACACCATACAATGAGCAGTTCTTC.